The TCR beta chain described here comes from a study of CD8 T cells in ankylosing spondylitis. Regarding the study as a whole: Significantly higher representation of disease-linked clones was reported for matched ankylosing spondylitis synovial fluid. A motif of seven or eight highly homologous TCR beta variants was seen as apparently characteristic of ankylosing spondylitis blood.

Each TCR beta library was made by quantitative 5'-RACE that incorporated molecular barcodes. MiXCR, run by TCRdb on the 5' RACE reads, gives a single entry per CDR3 protein. The sample lists about 200,000 distinct CDR3 sequences, about 13% seen once, with about 15% in the top ten. The germline V and J ends were trimmed by 6 bases and 1 base, with 16 bases remaining between them. CDR3 length: 15 amino acids. The V gene's germline CDR1 is MNHNS and CDR2 SASEGT. This clonotype was picked up many times. Its antigen remains unknown. Material: blood, either unsorted or a sorted T cell fraction (not recorded which). The rearrangement links TRBV6-1 to TRBJ2-7; D is uncertain. This receptor was identified in a male donor with ankylosing spondylitis or in good health (not recorded which). The CDR3 coding sequence is TGTGCCAGCAGCCAGTTGTTCGAACCTTCCTACGAGCAGTACTTC. The encoded protein is CASSQLFEPSYEQYF.